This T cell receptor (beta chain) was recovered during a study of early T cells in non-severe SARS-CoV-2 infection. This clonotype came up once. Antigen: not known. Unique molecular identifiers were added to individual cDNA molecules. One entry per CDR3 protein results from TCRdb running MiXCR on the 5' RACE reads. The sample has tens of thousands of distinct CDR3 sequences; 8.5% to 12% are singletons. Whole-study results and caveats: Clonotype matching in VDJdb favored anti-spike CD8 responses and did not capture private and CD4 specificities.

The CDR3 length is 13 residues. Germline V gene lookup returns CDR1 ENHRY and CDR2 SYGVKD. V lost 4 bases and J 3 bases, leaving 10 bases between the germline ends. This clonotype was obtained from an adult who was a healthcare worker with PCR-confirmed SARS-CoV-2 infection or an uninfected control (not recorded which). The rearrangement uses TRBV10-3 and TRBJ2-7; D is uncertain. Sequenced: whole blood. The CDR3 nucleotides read TGTGCCATCAGTGGTCCCGGCGGCTACGAGCAGTACTTC. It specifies CAISGPGGYEQYF.